These 3 T cell receptor beta chains were sequenced from one sample in a study of cytomegalovirus exposure and HLA in healthy donors. The primer mix had 60 Vbeta and 13 Jbeta primers. Method: immunoSEQ multiplex PCR; TCRdb's copy keeps in-frame clones and lacks some. The repertoire has 150,000 to 200,000 clones, roughly 80% of them found once; the top ten carry around 2%. Sequences were obtained from PBMCs. The source of these receptors is a human donor in good health.

About this clone: The sample carries other DNA sequences with the same CDR3. The genes are TRBV7-3 and TRBJ2-7; D is ambiguous. V shed 2 bases and J shed 0 bases, with 8 bases lying between them. The CDR3 covers 14 residues. The germline V gene has CDR1 SGHTA and CDR2 FQGTGA. The chain's CDR3 is CASSLGGGSYEQYF. The CDR3 DNA sequence: TGTGCCAGCAGCTTAGGCGGTGGCTCCTACGAGCAGTACTTC.

The genes are TRBV6-6 and TRBJ2-7; D is perhaps TRBD1 (6 bases). Trimming shortened V by 7 bases and J by 3 bases, and 16 bases separated the two germline ends. Germline V CDR1 and CDR2: MNHNY, SVGAGI (reference sequence). The CDR3 totals 14 residues. The CDR3 region is CASTPKAGDYEQYF. The CDR3 region has the DNA TGTGCCAGCACCCCAAAGGCAGGGGACTACGAGCAGTACTTC.

The rearrangement links TRBV27 to TRBJ2-7; D is perhaps TRBD1 (5 bases). The V end was cut by 6 bases, the J end by 1 base, with 10 bases between. The germline CDR1 and CDR2 sequences are MNHEY and SMNVEV (reference sequence). The CDR3 totals 13 residues. The CDR3 DNA reads TGTGCCAGCAGCTTAAGACAGTCCTACGAGCAGTACTTC. This codes for CASSLRQSYEQYF.